One sample yielded the 10 T cell receptor beta chains listed below, sequenced in a study of shared clonotypes between healthy human individuals. Naive CD8 cells lacked CD45RO, underwent positive selection for CCR7 and left out terminally differentiated effector memory CD45RA+ cells. The table came from immunoSEQ multiplex PCR; TCRdb's copy has only in-frame clones and leaves some out. Altogether about 820,000 clones are present, approximately 92% being singletons, with the ten largest covering 24%. The sample consisted of naive CD8+ T cells sorted from blood. These receptors all come from a man younger than 45 in good health.

The chain uses TRBV29-1 and TRBJ2-7, with D perhaps TRBD1 (6 bases). V was pared by 5 bases and J by 6 bases, with 11 bases between. This CDR3 comprises 11 residues. In germline, CDR1 is SQVTM, CDR2 ANQGSEA. In DNA form, the CDR3 reads TGCAGCGTTCAGGACAGCCTCGAGCAGTACTTC. Protein sequence: CSVQDSLEQYF.

The V and J genes are TRBV4-1 and TRBJ1-1; D is unclear. This CDR3 contains 13 residues. Germline V CDR1 and CDR2: MGHRA, YSYEKL. V was cut by 1 base and J by 0 bases, with 3 bases left in between. The CDR3 region has the DNA TGCGCCAGCAGCCAAGCCATGAACACTGAAGCTTTCTTT. Its protein is CASSQAMNTEAFF.

This chain joins TRBV23-1 and TRBJ1-1; maybe TRBD1 (6 bases). TRBV23-1 is assigned to the ORF class and has an uncertain function. The CDR3 spans 15 residues. V was trimmed by 6 bases and J by 1 base, leaving 15 bases between them. CDR3 sequence reads: CASSPYGTSNTEAFF. The CDR3 DNA follows: TGCGCCAGCAGCCCATATGGGACATCGAACACTGAAGCTTTCTTT.

The rearrangement links TRBV10-1 to TRBJ2-7, with D unclear. The V end lost 6 bases, the J end lost 6 bases, and 15 bases lay between the germline ends. This CDR3 spans 13 amino acids. The V gene's germline CDR1 is WNHNN and CDR2 SYGVQD (reference sequence). CDR3 nucleotides: TGCGCCAGCAGCATTTCCCCCTTGGGCGAGCAGTACTTC. Residues: CASSISPLGEQYF.

J is TRBJ1-2 and V is TRBV10-3; 9 positions agree with TRBD1. V shed 6 bases and J 3 bases; nucleotides not matched to a gene: 8. The CDR3 has 15 residues. Germline lookup yields CDR1 ENHRY and CDR2 SYGVKD. CDR3 in DNA: TGTGCCATCAGGGCTGACAGGGGGATTGACTATGGCTACACCTTC. This translates into CAIRADRGIDYGYTF.

The chain combines TRBV9 with TRBJ2-1; 9 bases line up with TRBD1. J gave up 8 bases and V 3 bases, and 9 bases lay outside the gene matches. CDR3 length: 15 amino acids. The germline V gene has CDR1 SGDLS and CDR2 YYNGEE. The CDR3: CASSGDRVLSHEQFF. CDR3 sequence (DNA): TGTGCCAGCAGCGGGGACAGGGTTCTTTCCCATGAGCAGTTCTTC. Filled out from reference TRBV9 and TRBJ2-1, the complete variable domain reads DSGVTQTPKHLITATGQRVTLRCSPRSGDLSVYWYQQSLDQGLQFLIQYYNGEERAKGNILERFSAQQFPDLHSELNLSSLELGDSALYFCASSGDRVLSHEQFFGPGTRLTVL.

This chain joins TRBV27 and TRBJ2-7; TRBD1 might be the D (6 bases). Germline assignment: CDR1 MNHEY and CDR2 SMNVEV (reference sequence). The CDR3 has 15 residues. Trimming left V 0 bases short and J 3 bases short, with 12 bases between. The chain's CDR3 is CASSLSAAGVYEQYF. CDR3 nucleotides: TGTGCCAGCAGTTTATCCGCGGCAGGGGTCTACGAGCAGTACTTC.

The table lists this clone with a few counts. The chain employs TRBV27 and TRBJ1-2, with D unresolved. Germline lookup yields CDR1 MNHEY and CDR2 SMNVEV (reference sequence). Trimming stripped 4 bases from V and 4 bases from J, with 7 bases between. The CDR3 runs to 12 residues. CDR3 sequence (DNA): TGTGCCAGCAGTTCCGGCCCCTATGGCTACACCTTC. It codes for CASSSGPYGYTF.

This chain links TRBV5-4 with TRBJ2-7; a weak D match, TRBD1 (6 bases). This CDR3 region has 15 residues. V was trimmed by 3 bases and J by 3 bases, leaving 16 bases between them. Germline V gene data show CDR1 as SGHNT and CDR2 as YYREEE (reference sequence). CDR3 in DNA: TGTGCCAGCAGCTCTTTGTTTGCAGGGGTCTACGAGCAGTACTTC. Protein sequence: CASSSLFAGVYEQYF.

V is TRBV13 and J is TRBJ2-1; 8 bases are a match to TRBD2. V lost 6 bases and J lost 4; bases outside the gene matches: 14. There are 17 residues in the CDR3. Germline V gene sequence: CDR1 PRHDT, CDR2 FYEKMQ (reference sequence). The CDR3 bases are TGTGCCAGCAGGCGAATAGCGGGATCTGCCCTATACAATGAGCAGTTCTTC. Its protein product is CASRRIAGSALYNEQFF.